The 26 T cell receptor beta chains below come from one sample, sequenced in a study of blood T cells in healthy people across ages. A sample-barcoded 5' primer and a J-beta primer mix were used in a second PCR of roughly 6 to 12 cycles. TCRdb reprocessed the 5' RACE reads with MiXCR, giving one entry per CDR3 protein. The sample contains about 900,000 distinct CDR3 sequences, around 68% of which appear only once. The sample was blood. These receptors originate from a man younger than 40 in good health.

V gene TRBV4-2 combines with J gene TRBJ1-4; no clear D. V lost 4 bases and J 0 bases, leaving 9 bases between the germline ends. The CDR3 covers 15 residues. Germline CDR1 and CDR2: LGHNA and YNFKEQ. CDR3 coding DNA: TGTGCCAGCAGCCCTACGACACCAACTAATGAAAAACTGTTTTTT. This encodes CASSPTTPTNEKLFF.

The V gene is TRBV20-1, the J gene TRBJ1-1; no reliable D call. This CDR3 has 15 residues. The germline V and J ends were trimmed by 3 bases and 0 bases, with 14 bases remaining between them. Germline V CDR1 and CDR2: DFQATT, SNEGSKA (reference sequence). As DNA, the CDR3 is TGCAGTGCTAGTCATCCGGCGGGATTGAACACTGAAGCTTTCTTT. This translates into CSASHPAGLNTEAFF.

The gene calls are TRBV13 and TRBJ1-2; D is unresolved. Trimming took off 4 bases at V and 4 bases at J, with 13 bases between the two ends. In germline, CDR1 is PRHDT, CDR2 FYEKMQ (reference sequence). The CDR3 has 14 residues. The CDR3 reads CASSYLGNSYGYTF. The DNA of the CDR3 is TGTGCCAGCAGCTACCTGGGGAATTCCTATGGCTACACCTTC.

This rearrangement joins TRBV29-1 to TRBJ2-5, with 9 bases aligning to TRBD1. This CDR3 is 14 amino acids long. Germline V CDR1 and CDR2: SQVTM, ANQGSEA. The V segment lost 6 bases and the J segment 11 bases; nucleotides outside the gene matches: 16. Written as DNA, the CDR3 is TGCAGCGTCCTTCCTTTGACAGGGGGAGTGACTCAGTACTTC. It encodes CSVLPLTGGVTQYF.

The chain carries TRBV7-9 and TRBJ2-1; 8 nucleotides line up with TRBD1. Germline lookup yields CDR1 SEHNR and CDR2 FQNEAQ (reference sequence). The CDR3 is 14 residues long. Trimming cost V 5 bases and J 3 bases; bases outside gene matches: 3. This CDR3 is CASSRQGFYNEQFF. CDR3 DNA sequence: TGTGCCAGCAGCCGACAGGGGTTCTACAATGAGCAGTTCTTC.

CDR3 in amino acids: CASSLPRTGVDEQYF. CDR3 DNA: TGTGCCAGCAGTTTACCGAGGACAGGGGTAGACGAGCAGTACTTC. The chain carries TRBV12-3 or TRBV12-4 and TRBJ2-7; 9 nucleotides match TRBD1. J was trimmed by 5 bases and V by 2 bases; bases with no gene match: 7. The CDR3 totals 15 residues.

The chain joins TRBV6-1 to TRBJ2-1; possibly TRBD1 for D (6 bases). V gave up 2 bases and J gave up 4 bases, with 15 bases separating them. The CDR3 runs 16 residues. Germline assignment: CDR1 MNHNS and CDR2 SASEGT. The chain's CDR3 is CASSETQGPTYNEQFF. The CDR3 DNA reads as TGTGCCAGCAGTGAAACACAGGGACCTACTTACAATGAGCAGTTCTTC.

The rearrangement uses TRBV4-3 and TRBJ2-7; the D gene is possibly TRBD1 (6 bases). Looked up from germline, CDR1 is LGHNA and CDR2 is YSLEER. The CDR3 spans 15 residues. The V end lost 4 bases, the J end lost 3 bases, and 16 bases lay between the germline ends. CDR3 protein: CASSLFPGQDYEQYF. CDR3 nucleotide sequence: TGCGCCAGCAGCCTATTCCCGGGACAAGACTACGAGCAGTACTTC.

The V call is TRBV6-5, the J call TRBJ1-5, with 9 bases aligning to TRBD1. Unmatched junction bases numbered 6, after V lost 5 bases and J lost 7 bases. CDR1 is MNHEY, CDR2 SVGAGI, per germline. The CDR3 has 14 amino acids. This CDR3 reads CASSPGTGRQPQHF. Here the CDR3 DNA reads TGTGCCAGCAGTCCCGGGACAGGGCGACAGCCCCAGCATTTT.

V usage is TRBV15 and J usage is TRBJ1-2; D might be TRBD1 (5 bases). V was shortened by 4 bases and J by 4 bases, with 19 bases between the two germline ends. Germline V CDR1 and CDR2: LNHNV, YYDKDF (reference sequence). This CDR3 spans 16 amino acids. CDR3 DNA sequence: TGTGCCACCAGCACAGTCCCCTTTTCGGGGGTCTATGGCTACACCTTC. It yields the protein CATSTVPFSGVYGYTF.

The chain has TRBV4-3 and TRBJ2-1; D is perhaps TRBD2 (6 bases). Germline-derived CDR1 and CDR2 are LGHNA and YSLEER. The CDR3 is 17 amino acids. V dropped 0 bases and J dropped 4 bases, with 16 bases sitting between them. The CDR3 loop reads CASSQERTTGDYNEQFF. The CDR3 nucleotides are TGCGCCAGCAGCCAAGAAAGAACGACGGGGGATTACAATGAGCAGTTCTTC.

This clonotype was found a few times. The chain has TRBV4-2 and TRBJ1-2; TRBD1 matches at 9 bases. Germline V gene sequence: CDR1 LGHNA, CDR2 YNFKEQ. The CDR3 has 17 residues. V shed 0 bases, J shed 2 bases, and the junction held 7 bases outside the gene matches. The CDR3 protein is CASSQDPSGTGNYGYTF. The CDR3 nucleotides are TGTGCCAGCAGCCAAGACCCATCCGGGACAGGGAACTATGGCTACACCTTC.

The rearrangement joins TRBV6-1 to TRBJ1-6; D unclear. The CDR3 is made up of 13 amino acids. Trimming removed 6 bases from V and 5 bases from J, with 8 bases in between. The germline V gene encodes CDR1 MNHNS and CDR2 SASEGT. The CDR3 sequence is CASRNRNNSPLHF. CDR3 bases: TGTGCCAGCAGGAACAGAAATAATTCACCCCTCCACTTT.

The gene calls are TRBV29-1 and TRBJ2-3; D uncertain. The V and J ends lost 8 bases and 1 base respectively, with 13 bases between them. Germline V gene sequence: CDR1 SQVTM, CDR2 ANQGSEA. The CDR3 sequence is 13 residues long. For the CDR3, the DNA is TGCAGCATTGTGCAGGCCGGCACAGATACGCAGTATTTT. The encoded protein is CSIVQAGTDTQYF.

The chain combines TRBV5-1 with TRBJ2-5, with 7 bases that match TRBD2. The CDR3 is 15 residues long. The ends lost 3 bases at V and 9 bases at J; junction bases unmatched: 14. CDR1 is SGHRS, CDR2 YFSETQ, per germline. CDR3 DNA: TGCGCCAGCAGCTCGGGAGGAGGACTGGGGGAGGCCCAGTACTTC. It yields the protein CASSSGGGLGEAQYF.

The J gene is TRBJ2-5, the V gene TRBV20-1, with 11 bases aligning to TRBD2. The trim removed 2 bases at V and 11 bases at J, leaving 13 bases unmatched. The CDR3 is made up of 15 amino acids. CDR1 DFQATT and CDR2 SNEGSKA come from the germline V gene (reference sequence). The CDR3 region has the DNA TGCAGTGCTAGAAAACTAGCGGGGGATTACAATGAGCAGTACTTC. This codes for CSARKLAGDYNEQYF.

V usage is TRBV5-1 and J usage is TRBJ2-3; 7 bases map to TRBD1. With V trimmed by 1 base and J by 0 bases, 11 bases remained unmatched. The V gene's germline CDR1 is SGHRS and CDR2 YFSETQ. The CDR3 is made up of 18 amino acids. The CDR3 DNA is TGCGCCAGCAGCTTGCTCGACATCGGGACAGCTAGCACAGATACGCAGTATTTT. Translation gives CASSLLDIGTASTDTQYF.

This clonotype was detected only a few times. The J gene is TRBJ2-5, the V gene TRBV4-3, with D perhaps TRBD1 or TRBD2 (5 bases each). The V end lost 0 bases, the J end lost 5 bases, and 22 bases lay between the germline ends. In germline, CDR1 is LGHNA, CDR2 YSLEER. This CDR3 contains 18 residues. The CDR3 reads CASSQEWQGEGIRETQYF. CDR3 coding DNA: TGCGCCAGCAGCCAAGAATGGCAGGGAGAGGGGATTAGGGAGACCCAGTACTTC.

The chain is built from TRBV6-2 or TRBV6-3 and TRBJ2-1; TRBD1 is a possible D gene (6 bases). The CDR3 runs 16 residues. CDR1 is MNHEY, CDR2 SVGEGT, per germline. V dropped 0 bases and J dropped 4 bases, with 13 bases sitting between them. Here the CDR3 reads CASSYSPNRAYNEQFF. In DNA, the CDR3 is TGTGCCAGCAGTTACTCGCCCAACAGGGCATACAATGAGCAGTTCTTC.

The chain recombines TRBV6-1 with TRBJ2-7; perhaps TRBD2 as D (6 bases). The CDR3 covers 14 residues. The V and J ends lost 11 bases and 6 bases respectively, with 23 bases between them. Germline V gene sequence: CDR1 MNHNS, CDR2 SASEGT. CDR3 sequence (DNA): TGTGCCGGCGTGCGGGATTGGGGGAGTGGCGAGCAGTACTTC. Protein sequence: CAGVRDWGSGEQYF.

The V call is TRBV5-1, the J call TRBJ2-3; D is ambiguous. Trimming took off 0 bases at V and 10 bases at J, with 18 bases between the two ends. This CDR3 spans 15 amino acids. CDR1 and CDR2 (germline): SGHRS, YFSETQ. The CDR3 here is CASSLERLPREAQYF. The CDR3 nucleotides are TGCGCCAGCAGCTTGGAGAGGCTGCCCCGCGAAGCGCAGTATTTT.

This clonotype has only a few counts. The V call is TRBV12-3 or TRBV12-4, the J call TRBJ2-3; TRBD1 might be the D (5 bases). The ends were cut back, 1 base at V and 4 bases at J, with 9 bases in the middle. This CDR3 has 14 residues. In nucleotides, the CDR3 is TGTGCCAGCAGTTTAGGCCTAGGGGCAGATACGCAGTATTTT. This translates into CASSLGLGADTQYF.

This rearrangement joins TRBV10-3 to TRBJ1-2, with a tentative D call TRBD1 (5 bases). CDR1 ENHRY and CDR2 SYGVKD come from the germline V gene. CDR3 length: 14 residues. V was cut by 2 bases and J by 4 bases, with 11 bases left in between. The chain's CDR3 is CAISEPGPGYGYTF. The CDR3, as DNA: TGTGCCATCAGTGAGCCGGGGCCCGGCTATGGCTACACCTTC.

V usage is TRBV10-3 and J usage is TRBJ1-2, with unresolved D. V lost 2 bases and J lost 4, with 11 bases in between. Germline assignment: CDR1 ENHRY and CDR2 SYGVKD. The CDR3 runs to 14 residues. CDR3 DNA: TGTGCCATCAGTGAGGCCGCGGACGGCTATGGCTACACCTTC. Its translation is CAISEAADGYGYTF.

This clonotype was seen a single time. The chain has TRBV10-3 and TRBJ2-5; TRBD1 matches at 7 bases. Judging by the DNA end, TRBJ2-7 fits better; the J call may be wrong. Germline V gene sequence: CDR1 ENHRY, CDR2 SYGVKD. This CDR3 has 12 amino acids. The DNA for the CDR3 is TGTGCCATCAGGGGACAGACCTACGAGCAGTACTTC. This gives the protein CAIRGQTYEQYF.

V and J are TRBV27 and TRBJ1-6; D gene unclear. The germline V gene encodes CDR1 MNHEY and CDR2 SMNVEV (reference sequence). Trimming left V 0 bases short and J 3 bases short, with 9 bases between. The CDR3 covers 16 residues. The CDR3 sequence is CASSLSTELYNSPLHF. The CDR3 nucleotides are TGTGCCAGCAGTTTATCGACCGAGCTCTATAATTCACCCCTCCACTTT.